The 7 T cell receptor beta chains presented below share a single source sample, sequenced in a study of CD8 T cells in ankylosing spondylitis. Study findings and constraints: In ankylosing spondylitis blood, a motif of seven to nine highly homologous TCR beta variants appeared characteristic.

Their cognate antigens are unknown. TCRdb passed the 5' RACE reads through MiXCR, listing each CDR3 protein once. The sample consists of about 540,000 distinct CDR3 sequences, 12% of them appearing once. Sequenced input: blood, either unsorted or a sorted T cell fraction (not recorded which). The receptor set was obtained from a male donor with ankylosing spondylitis.

The rearrangement links TRBV6-6 to TRBJ1-1; D gene ambiguous. Germline CDR1 is MNHNY and CDR2 is SVGAGI (reference sequence). V lost 2 bases and J lost 6, with 10 bases in between. The CDR3 totals 13 residues. CDR3 coding DNA: TGTGCCAGCAGTTACGCGCCAGTCGCTGAAGCTTTCTTT. The encoded protein is CASSYAPVAEAFF.

This clonotype was detected a few times. V and J are TRBV7-9 and TRBJ1-3; no clear D gene. Germline CDR1 reads SEHNR; CDR2 reads FQNEAQ (reference sequence). The CDR3 runs 14 residues. Trimming took 3 bases from V and 0 from J, leaving 6 bases between them. CDR3 bases: TGTGCCAGCAGCTTTATGGGCTCTGGAAACACCATATATTTT. Its protein product is CASSFMGSGNTIYF.

The chain has TRBV20-1 and TRBJ1-5, with 9 positions matching TRBD1. V shed 0 bases, J shed 6 bases, and the junction held 12 bases outside the gene matches. This CDR3 region has 17 residues. The V gene's germline CDR1 is DFQATT and CDR2 SNEGSKA (reference sequence). The CDR3 nucleotides are TGCAGTGCTAGAGAGGGGACAGGGACCTTTTTGAGTCAGCCCCAGCATTTT. This translates into CSAREGTGTFLSQPQHF.

J is TRBJ2-1 and V is TRBV7-2; 7 nucleotides align to TRBD2. Germline CDR1 and CDR2: SGHTA and FQGNSA. The CDR3 loop spans 13 amino acids. The V segment lost 5 bases and the J segment 10 bases; nucleotides outside the gene matches: 8. CDR3 sequence reads: CASSRAGEWEQFF. The CDR3 coding sequence is TGTGCCAGCAGCAGGGCGGGAGAATGGGAGCAGTTCTTC.

The rearrangement joins TRBV10-3 to TRBJ2-6; D is ambiguous. Per germline, CDR1 ENHRY and CDR2 SYGVKD. V dropped 0 bases and J dropped 2 bases, with 5 bases sitting between them. This CDR3 is built from 15 residues. DNA of the CDR3: TGTGCCATCAGTGAGTCTGGGCCTGGGGCCAACGTCCTGACTTTC. This gives the protein CAISESGPGANVLTF.

This sequence joins TRBV13 and TRBJ1-5; D is unclear. V lost 5 bases, J lost 4 bases, and 24 bases lay in between. This CDR3 comprises 18 residues. Germline assignment: CDR1 PRHDT and CDR2 FYEKMQ (reference sequence). The CDR3 protein is CASSLRESSGVFNQPQHF. CDR3 DNA: TGTGCCAGCAGCCTACGCGAGAGCAGCGGAGTCTTTAATCAGCCCCAGCATTTT. The whole variable domain, filled in from reference TRBV13 and TRBJ1-5, reads AAGVIQSPRHLIKEKRETATLKCYPIPRHDTVYWYQQGPGQDPQFLISFYEKMQSDKGSIPDRFSAQQFSDYHSELNMSSLELGDSALYFCASSLRESSGVFNQPQHFGDGTRLSIL.

This clonotype was counted a few times. The chain joins TRBV11-1 to TRBJ2-1; TRBD2 aligns across 10 bases. The CDR3 is 18 amino acids. The V gene's germline CDR1 is SGHAT and CDR2 FQDESV (reference sequence). J gave up 3 bases and V 1 base, and 9 bases lay outside the gene matches. The CDR3 nucleotides read TGTGCCAGCAGCTTAGAGGCATCGACTAGCGGGCACTACAATGAGCAGTTCTTC. This codes for CASSLEASTSGHYNEQFF. The whole variable domain, remainder taken from reference TRBV11-1 and TRBJ2-1, is EAEVAQSPRYKITEKSQAVAFWCDPISGHATLYWYRQILGQGPELLVQFQDESVVDDSQLPKDRFSAERLKGVDSTLKIQPAELGDSAMYLCASSLEASTSGHYNEQFFGPGTRLTVL.